This section outlines one T cell receptor beta chain sequence together with its context. This clone was seen a few times. Its antigen is unknown. No much larger clone is present one base from it, and per-base qualities are unavailable. The data were obtained in a study of blood T cell repertoires in COVID-19 (dated by TCRdb to about 2020). For the wider study: Samples covering the acute and convalescent phases of COVID-19 were provided by collaborators in the United States, Italy and Spain. Samples were obtained from the ongoing ImmuneRACE study (first 160 participants) and from some 1,200 subjects provided by 6 global collaborators. Deeply sampled blood TCRbeta repertoires from subjects exposed to, actively infected with, or recovered from COVID-19 were included in the dataset. The sample metadata nearly always contained a de-identified subject ID, COVID-19 status, age in years and sex. The repertoires were released in a freely available public database intended as a resource for research on the immune response to SARS-CoV-2. The material from the prospective study consisted of cDNA or gDNA derived from T cells, B-cell-depleted T cells, or PBMCs. Where available, HLA class I and class II types were obtained from metadata supplied by the sample provider rather than from assay-based typing. Here is what the overall study found, with its caveats: The amount of clinical and demographic metadata varied by source and participant and was provided uncurated.

For CDR1 and CDR2, the germline V gene lists LGHNA and YNFKEQ. The CDR3 goes from the cysteine to the phenylalanine over 13 residues. Only CDR3 DNA remains: 39 bases, in frame from the first base. V sheds 0 bases and J sheds 8 bases, leaving 5 bases between their ends. One collaborating source in Seattle enrolled patients during active infection and followed them longitudinally through the course of disease. The collaborating institutions used their own protocols to collect whole blood in K2EDTA tubes. For TCRbeta analysis, collaborator samples were shipped as frozen whole blood, as isolated PBMCs, or as DNA extracted from either sample type. TCRbeta CDR3 regions were amplified from genomic DNA using the immunoSEQ Assay, a bias-controlled multiplex PCR. The original pipeline was this. Within the assay, amplification of reference gene primers was used to estimate how many nucleated cells each sample contained. To quantify the absolute abundance of each unique TCRbeta CDR3 rearrangement, sequence reads were collapsed and filtered. For each sample, productive Simpson clonality was calculated as the square root of Simpson's diversity index across productive rearrangements. TCRdb carries this immuneACCESS record with in-frame sequences only. Its versions omit some clonotypes, under half of them owing to an unresolved V gene in the studies checked, with the rest unexplained. V and J calls plus clone size are reproduced from that table; the DNA served to infer D and trimming. This sample is represented by 150,000 to 200,000 clones; around 87% of them were singletons. The top ten hold about 2.5% of the sample.

The rearrangement joined TRBV4-2 to TRBJ1-6, with an unclear D gene assignment. The source material was peripheral blood. The TCR was taken from a woman of 80 years or more with COVID-19, enrolled during active disease. The DNA sequence follows: TGTGCCAGCAGCCAAGACGGGGATTCACCCCTCCACTTT. This sequence encodes CASSQDGDSPLHF.